Detailed here is one TCR beta chain. CDR3 size: 17 residues. Germline V gives CDR1 MNHNY, CDR2 SVGAGI (reference sequence). The V end lost 5 bases, the J end lost 0 bases, and 19 bases lay between the germline ends. These data belong to a study of blood T cell repertoires in COVID-19. The table came from immunoSEQ multiplex PCR; TCRdb's copy has only in-frame clones and leaves some out. The table lists under 50,000 clones, 70% to 90% of them singletons. Sequencing input: peripheral blood. The TCR originated in a man between 65 and 79 years old with active COVID-19. The rearrangement links TRBV6-6 to TRBJ1-1; D unclear. Written as DNA, the CDR3 is TGTGCCAGCAGTCTCCCCGTTGGCGGGTACATGAACACTGAAGCTTTCTTT. Residues: CASSLPVGGYMNTEAFF.